Below, one T cell receptor beta chain is given with its context. Clones were sequenced by immunoSEQ multiplex PCR, and TCRdb holds only the in-frame ones, with some missing. The table includes about 380,000 clones, 85% to 90% detected once. V dropped 5 bases and J dropped 6; count of bases not matched to a gene: 5. The CDR3 totals 13 residues. Germline V gives CDR1 MDHEN, CDR2 SYDVKM. The cohort comprised adults aged roughly 18 to 90 years residing in about 25 US areas. The data derive from a study of blood T cell repertoires in COVID-19. Looking at the study overall: PBMCs, B-cell-depleted T cells, or T cells were the source of the cDNA or gDNA that made up the material.

The sequencing input was PBMCs or T cells enriched from blood (not recorded which). This chain connects TRBV28 to TRBJ1-2, with 8 bases identical to TRBD1. The sequence was collected from a woman in her late teens or twenties who had recovered from COVID-19. CDR3 coding DNA: TGTGCCAGCAGTCGTGGACAGGGCGATGGCTACACCTTC. This encodes CASSRGQGDGYTF.